One sample yielded the 2 T cell receptor beta chains listed below, sequenced in a study of T cells in Graves' hyperthyroidism and ophthalmopathy. RNA transcripts served as the template for amplifying TCR beta CDR3 regions. HTBI primers were used for first-round RT-PCR of the TCR CDR3. MiXCR was run by TCRdb on the multiplex PCR reads, yielding one entry per CDR3 protein. The data contain about 720,000 distinct CDR3 sequences, about a sixth of them seen just once; the ten biggest clones take up 8.4%. The sequencing sample was made of blood. The receptors derive from a man aged 18 to 30 with Graves' hyperthyroidism.

A few counts support this clonotype. The chain couples TRBV9 to TRBJ2-1; the D gene is possibly TRBD2 (6 bases). The germline V gene has CDR1 SGDLS and CDR2 YYNGEE. Trimming cost V 0 bases and J 1 base, with 8 bases left between them. The CDR3 length is 15 residues. In DNA, the CDR3 is TGTGCCAGCAGCGTAGACGGGAGATCCTACAATGAGCAGTTCTTC. Amino acids: CASSVDGRSYNEQFF.

This clonotype occurred a few times. The gene calls are TRBV7-2 and TRBJ2-1; the match to TRBD2 covers 9 bases. The CDR3 is 15 amino acids. With 3 bases clipped from V and 8 bases from J, the junction kept 8 bases outside the gene matches. In germline, CDR1 is SGHTA, CDR2 FQGNSA. CDR3 amino acids: CASSLTSGLKDEQFF. CDR3 in DNA: TGTGCCAGCAGCTTGACTAGCGGCCTTAAGGATGAGCAGTTCTTC.